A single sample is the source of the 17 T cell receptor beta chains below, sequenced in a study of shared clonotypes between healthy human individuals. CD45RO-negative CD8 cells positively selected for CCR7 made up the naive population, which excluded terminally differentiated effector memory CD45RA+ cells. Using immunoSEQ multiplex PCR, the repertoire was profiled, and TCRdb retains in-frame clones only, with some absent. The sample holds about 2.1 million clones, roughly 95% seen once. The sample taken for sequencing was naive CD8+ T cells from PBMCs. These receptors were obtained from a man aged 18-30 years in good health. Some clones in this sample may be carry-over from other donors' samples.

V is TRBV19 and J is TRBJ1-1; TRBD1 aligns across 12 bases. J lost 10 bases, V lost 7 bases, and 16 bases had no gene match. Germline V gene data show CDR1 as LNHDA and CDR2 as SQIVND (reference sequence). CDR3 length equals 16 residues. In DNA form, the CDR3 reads TGTGCCAGTACGGGACAGGGGGCTAGTTCGGCGTGGAGAGCTTTCTTT. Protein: CASTGQGASSAWRAFF.

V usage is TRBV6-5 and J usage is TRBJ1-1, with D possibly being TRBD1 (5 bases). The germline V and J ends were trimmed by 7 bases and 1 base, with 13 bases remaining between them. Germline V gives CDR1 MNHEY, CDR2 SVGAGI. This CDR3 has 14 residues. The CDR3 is CASMVGGANTEAFF. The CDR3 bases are TGTGCCAGCATGGTGGGAGGGGCGAACACTGAAGCTTTCTTT.

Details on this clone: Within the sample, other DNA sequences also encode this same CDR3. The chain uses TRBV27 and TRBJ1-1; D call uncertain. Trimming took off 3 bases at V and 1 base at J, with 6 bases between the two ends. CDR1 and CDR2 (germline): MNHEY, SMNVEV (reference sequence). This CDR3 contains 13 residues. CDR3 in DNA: TGTGCCAGCAGTTTCAGAGCGAACACTGAAGCTTTCTTT. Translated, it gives CASSFRANTEAFF.

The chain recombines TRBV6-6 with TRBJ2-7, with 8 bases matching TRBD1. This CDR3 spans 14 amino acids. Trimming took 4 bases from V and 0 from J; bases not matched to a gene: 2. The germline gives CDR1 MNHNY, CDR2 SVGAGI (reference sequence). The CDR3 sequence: CASSFRGHSYEQYF. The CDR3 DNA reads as TGTGCCAGCAGTTTCAGGGGGCACTCCTACGAGCAGTACTTC.

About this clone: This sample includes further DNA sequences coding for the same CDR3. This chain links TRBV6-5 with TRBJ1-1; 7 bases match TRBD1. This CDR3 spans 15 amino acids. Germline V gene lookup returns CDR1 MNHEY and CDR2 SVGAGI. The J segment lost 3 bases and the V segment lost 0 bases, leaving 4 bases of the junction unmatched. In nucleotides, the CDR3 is TGTGCCAGCAGTTACTCCAGGGGGTTGGACACTGAAGCTTTCTTT. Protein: CASSYSRGLDTEAFF.

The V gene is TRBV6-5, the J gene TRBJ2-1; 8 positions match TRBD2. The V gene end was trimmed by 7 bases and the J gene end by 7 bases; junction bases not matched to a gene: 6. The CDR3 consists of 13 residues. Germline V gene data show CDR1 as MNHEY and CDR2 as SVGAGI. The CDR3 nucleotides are TGTGCCAGCATTTCGGGGGGGAAGAATGAGCAGTTCTTC. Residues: CASISGGKNEQFF.

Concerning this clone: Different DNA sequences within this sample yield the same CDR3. The CDR3 DNA reads TGTGCCAGCAGCGTCGGTCCGGGACAGGGGGCTTACGAGCAGTACTTC. It translates to CASSVGPGQGAYEQYF. The rearrangement links TRBV9 to TRBJ2-7; TRBD1 agrees at 12 bases. This CDR3 spans 16 amino acids. With 2 bases clipped from V and 4 bases from J, the junction kept 7 bases outside the gene matches. Looked up from germline, CDR1 is SGDLS and CDR2 is YYNGEE.

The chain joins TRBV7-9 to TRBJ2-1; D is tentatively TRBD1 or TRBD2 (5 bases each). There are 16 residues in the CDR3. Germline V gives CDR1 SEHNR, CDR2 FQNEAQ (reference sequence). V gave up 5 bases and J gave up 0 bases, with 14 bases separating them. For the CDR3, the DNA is TGTGCCAGCAGCACCCCCAGGGAGACCTCCTACAATGAGCAGTTCTTC. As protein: CASSTPRETSYNEQFF.

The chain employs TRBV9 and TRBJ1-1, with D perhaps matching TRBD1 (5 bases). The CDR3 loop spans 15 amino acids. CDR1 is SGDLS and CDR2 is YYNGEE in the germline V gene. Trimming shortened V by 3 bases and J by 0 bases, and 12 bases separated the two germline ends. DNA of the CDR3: TGTGCCAGCAGCGCCCGTGGGGGGATGAACACTGAAGCTTTCTTT. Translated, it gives CASSARGGMNTEAFF.

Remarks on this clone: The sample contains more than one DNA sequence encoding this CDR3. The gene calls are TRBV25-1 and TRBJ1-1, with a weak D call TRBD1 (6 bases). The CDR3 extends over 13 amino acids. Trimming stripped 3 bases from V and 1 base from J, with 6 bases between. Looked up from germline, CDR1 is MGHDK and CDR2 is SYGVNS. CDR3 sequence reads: CASSEGQNTEAFF. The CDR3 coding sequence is TGTGCCAGCAGTGAGGGACAGAACACTGAAGCTTTCTTT. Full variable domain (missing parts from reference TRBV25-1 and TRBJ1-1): EADIYQTPRYLVIGTGKKITLECSQTMGHDKMYWYQQDPGMELHLIHYSYGVNSTEKGDLSSESTVSRIRTEHFPLTLESARPSHTSQYLCASSEGQNTEAFFGQGTRLTVV.

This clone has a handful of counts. The CDR3 reads CASSLSGDTEAFF. The CDR3 nucleotides are TGTGCCAGCAGCCTATCGGGGGACACTGAAGCTTTCTTT. The V gene is TRBV4-2, the J gene TRBJ1-1, with TRBD1 as a possible D gene (5 bases). V was trimmed by 4 bases and J by 3 bases, leaving 9 bases between them. Germline loops: CDR1 LGHNA, CDR2 YNFKEQ. The CDR3 loop spans 13 amino acids.

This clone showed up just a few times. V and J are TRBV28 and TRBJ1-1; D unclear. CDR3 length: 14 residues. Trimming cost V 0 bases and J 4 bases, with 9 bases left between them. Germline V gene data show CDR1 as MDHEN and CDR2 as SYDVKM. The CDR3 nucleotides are TGTGCCAGCAGTTTATGGAGGGCGGGCACTGAAGCTTTCTTT. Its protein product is CASSLWRAGTEAFF.

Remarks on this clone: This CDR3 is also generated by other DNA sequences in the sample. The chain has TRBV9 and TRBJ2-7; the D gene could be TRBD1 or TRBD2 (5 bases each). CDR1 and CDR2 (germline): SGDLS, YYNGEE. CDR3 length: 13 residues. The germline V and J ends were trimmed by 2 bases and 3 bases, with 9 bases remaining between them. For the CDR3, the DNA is TGTGCCAGCAGCGTGGCAGGGAGCTACGAGCAGTACTTC. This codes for CASSVAGSYEQYF.

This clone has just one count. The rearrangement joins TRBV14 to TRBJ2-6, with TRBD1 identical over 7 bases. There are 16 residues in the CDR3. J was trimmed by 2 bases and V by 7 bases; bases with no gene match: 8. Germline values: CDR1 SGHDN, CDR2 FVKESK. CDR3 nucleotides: TGTGCCAGCAAGAGGACAGGAACTGCTGGGGCCAACGTCCTGACTTTC. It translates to CASKRTGTAGANVLTF.

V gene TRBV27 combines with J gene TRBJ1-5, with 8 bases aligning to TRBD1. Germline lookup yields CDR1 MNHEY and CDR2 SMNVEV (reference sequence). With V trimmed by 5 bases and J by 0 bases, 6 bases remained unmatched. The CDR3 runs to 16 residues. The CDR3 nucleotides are TGTGCCAGCAGTCGGACAGGGTGGTCTAGCAATCAGCCCCAGCATTTT. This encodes CASSRTGWSSNQPQHF.

In DNA form, the CDR3 reads TGTGCCAGCAACCCCCGGGCATACAATCGCAATCAGCCCCAGCATTTT. Encoded protein: CASNPRAYNRNQPQHF. J is TRBJ1-5 and V is TRBV28; D remains unclear. The CDR3 is 16 amino acids. Trimming took 7 bases from V and 2 from J, leaving 18 bases between them. CDR1 is MDHEN, CDR2 SYDVKM, per germline.

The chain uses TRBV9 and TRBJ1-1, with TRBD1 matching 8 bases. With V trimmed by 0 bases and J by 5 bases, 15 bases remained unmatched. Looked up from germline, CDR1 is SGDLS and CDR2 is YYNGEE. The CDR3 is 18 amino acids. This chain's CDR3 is CASSVVGRSGGERTEAFF. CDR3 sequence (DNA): TGTGCCAGCAGCGTAGTAGGTAGGTCAGGGGGCGAGAGAACTGAAGCTTTCTTT.